This entry lists 3 T cell receptor beta chains sequenced from one sample in a study of T cell clonality in common variable immunodeficiency. Findings and limits, study-wide: Common variable immunodeficiency TCR beta sequences reportedly had fewer deletions and N-nucleotide insertions.

Their cognate antigens are unknown. Some clones are missing from TCRdb's copy, which holds only in-frame ones; the method was immunoSEQ multiplex PCR. This table holds approximately 26,000 clones with no singletons; the top ten claim roughly 3%. Sequencing input: peripheral blood mononuclear cells. The receptors were gathered from a human donor with common variable immunodeficiency.

This clone was observed at least ten times. The read finishes 3 residues shy of the CDR3 end, and the germline J gene is used to complete it. The V gene is TRBV19, the J gene TRBJ2-7, with 7 nucleotides matching TRBD1. V gave up 3 bases and J gave up 4 bases; unmatched junction bases: 9. The CDR3 has 15 residues. Germline values: CDR1 LNHDA, CDR2 SQIVND (reference sequence). The sequenced part of the CDR3 DNA is TGTGCCAGTAGTATTAATCGGCAGGGGGAGTACGAG. This translates into CASSINRQGEYE. The whole CDR3 protein reads CASSINRQGEYEQYF.

With regard to this clone: The read terminates 3 residues ahead of where the CDR3 ends, so the germline J gene completes it. This chain connects TRBV6-2 or TRBV6-3 to TRBJ2-7; TRBD1 agrees at 9 bases. Germline trimming cut 2 bases from V and 6 bases from J; bases unmatched to any gene: 2. CDR3 length: 13 residues. Germline values: CDR1 MNHEY, CDR2 SVGEGT. Partial CDR3 DNA: TGTGCCAGCAGTTACCGGGACAGGGTCGAG. It codes for CASSYRDRVE. The whole CDR3 is CASSYRDRVEQYF.

This clone has just a few counts. Read data end 3 residues before the CDR3 end; the end is taken from the germline J gene. The chain has TRBV5-1 and TRBJ2-5, with a possible D match to TRBD2 (6 bases). This CDR3 has 13 residues. V dropped 6 bases and J dropped 5 bases, with 14 bases sitting between them. Germline V gene lookup returns CDR1 SGHRS and CDR2 YFSETQ. The covered CDR3 bases are TGCGCCAGCAAGCAGAGCCGGGGGGAGACC. This encodes CASKQSRGET. The full CDR3 protein is CASKQSRGETQYF.